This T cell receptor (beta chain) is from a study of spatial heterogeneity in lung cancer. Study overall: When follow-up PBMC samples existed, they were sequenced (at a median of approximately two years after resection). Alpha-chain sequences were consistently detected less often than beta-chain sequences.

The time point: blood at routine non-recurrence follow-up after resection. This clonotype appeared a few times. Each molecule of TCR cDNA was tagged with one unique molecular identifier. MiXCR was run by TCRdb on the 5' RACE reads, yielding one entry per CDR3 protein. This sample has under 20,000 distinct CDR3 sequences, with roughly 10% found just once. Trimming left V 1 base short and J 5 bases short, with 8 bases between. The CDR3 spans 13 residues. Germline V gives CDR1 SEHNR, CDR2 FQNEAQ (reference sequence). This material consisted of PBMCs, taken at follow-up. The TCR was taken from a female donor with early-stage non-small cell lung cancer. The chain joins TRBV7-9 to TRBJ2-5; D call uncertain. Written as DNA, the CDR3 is TGTGCCAGCAGCTTAGGAGTAACGGAGACCCAGTACTTC. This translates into CASSLGVTETQYF.